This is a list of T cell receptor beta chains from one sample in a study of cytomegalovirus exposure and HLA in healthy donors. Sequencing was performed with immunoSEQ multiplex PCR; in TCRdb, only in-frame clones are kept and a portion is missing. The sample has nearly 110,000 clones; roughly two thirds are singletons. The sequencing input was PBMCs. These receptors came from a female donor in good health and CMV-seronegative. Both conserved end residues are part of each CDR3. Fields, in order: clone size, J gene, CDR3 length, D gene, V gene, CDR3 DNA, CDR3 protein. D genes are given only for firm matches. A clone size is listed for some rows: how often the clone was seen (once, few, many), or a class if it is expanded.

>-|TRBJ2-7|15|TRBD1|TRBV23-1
TGCGCCAGCAGTCCCCGGGACAGGAAGATCTACGAGCAGTACTTC
CASSPRDRKIYEQYF
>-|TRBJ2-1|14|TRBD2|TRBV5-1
TGCGCCAGCAGCGCGGGACTAGCGGGGACCGAGCAGTTCTTC
CASSAGLAGTEQFF
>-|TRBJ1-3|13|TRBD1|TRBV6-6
TGTGCCAGCAGGATACAGGGGAGAAACACCATATATTTT
CASRIQGRNTIYF
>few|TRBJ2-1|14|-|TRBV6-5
TGTGCCAGCAACCCCCAGGCCGGAGGGAATGAGCAGTTCTTC
CASNPQAGGNEQFF
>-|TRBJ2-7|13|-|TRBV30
TGTGCCTGGAGTTCGGGGGTCTCCTACGAGCAGTACTTC
CAWSSGVSYEQYF
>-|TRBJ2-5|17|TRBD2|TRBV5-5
TGTGCCAGCAGCTTGGGGGTTCTAAGCGGGACCCAAGAGACCCAGTACTTC
CASSLGVLSGTQETQYF
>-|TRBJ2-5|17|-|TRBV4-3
TGCGCCAGCAGCCAAGATTCCAGCGGGCCACTCGGAGAGACCCAGTACTTC
CASSQDSSGPLGETQYF
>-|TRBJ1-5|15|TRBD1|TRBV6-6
TGTGCCAGCACCACTGCGGGACAGGGGGCCCAGCCCCAGCATTTT
CASTTAGQGAQPQHF
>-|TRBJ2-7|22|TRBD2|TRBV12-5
TGTGCTAGTGGTTTGATGGAGTCGTGGCAGCCGGGACTAGCGGGACTGTCCTACGAGCAGTACTTC
CASGLMESWQPGLAGLSYEQYF
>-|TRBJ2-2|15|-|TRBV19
TGTGCCAGTAGTATCCTCAGACAGAACACCGGGGAGCTGTTTTTT
CASSILRQNTGELFF
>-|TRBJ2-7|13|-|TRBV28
TGTGCCAGCCATAGAGAGGCCCCCTACGAGCAGTACTTC
CASHREAPYEQYF
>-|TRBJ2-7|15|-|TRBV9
TGTGCCAGCAGCGCTGGCGGGGCCACCGACTACGAGCAGTACTTC
CASSAGGATDYEQYF
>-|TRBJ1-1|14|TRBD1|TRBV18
TGTGCCAGCTCAAAACAGGGGCCTAACACTGAAGCTTTCTTT
CASSKQGPNTEAFF
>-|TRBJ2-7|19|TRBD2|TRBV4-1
TGCGCCAGCAGCCAAGGGTCCGGGACTAGCGGGAGGGTCTCCTACGAGCAGTACTTC
CASSQGSGTSGRVSYEQYF
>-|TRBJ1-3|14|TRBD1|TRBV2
TGTGCCAGCAGTCGGACAGGGGTTGGAAACACCATATATTTT
CASSRTGVGNTIYF
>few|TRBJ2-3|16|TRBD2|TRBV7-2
TGTGCCAGCAGCGATCGGACTAGCGGGGTCAAATATACGCAGTATTTT
CASSDRTSGVKYTQYF